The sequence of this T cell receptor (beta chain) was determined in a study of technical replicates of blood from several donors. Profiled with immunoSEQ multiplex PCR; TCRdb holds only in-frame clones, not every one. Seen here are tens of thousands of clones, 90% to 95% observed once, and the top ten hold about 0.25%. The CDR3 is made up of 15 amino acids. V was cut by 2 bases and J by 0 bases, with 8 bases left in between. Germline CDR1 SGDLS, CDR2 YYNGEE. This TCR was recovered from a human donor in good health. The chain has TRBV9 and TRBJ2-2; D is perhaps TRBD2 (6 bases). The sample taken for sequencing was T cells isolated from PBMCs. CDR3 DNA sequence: TGTGCCAGCAGCGTGGGACTTTCGAACACCGGGGAGCTGTTTTTT. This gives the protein CASSVGLSNTGELFF.